The 10 T cell receptor beta chains below were found in one sample sequenced in a study of blood T cells in healthy people across ages. Primed by a sample-barcoded 5' primer and a J-beta primer mix, a second PCR proceeded for 7 to 11 cycles. TCRdb itself ran the 5' RACE reads through MiXCR, one entry per CDR3 protein. Among about 780,000 distinct CDR3 sequences listed, around 50% were seen once. The material sequenced was blood. The receptors here all came from a man older than 75 in good health.

About this clonotype itself: A much larger clone is a single base away; this may be a read error. The J gene is TRBJ2-1, the V gene TRBV28, with no clear D. With the DNA end fitting TRBJ2-7 better, the J assignment may be wrong. This CDR3 has 15 amino acids. Per the germline V gene, CDR1 is MDHEN and CDR2 is SYDVKM. This CDR3 reads CASTAGGNSYNEQYF. In DNA, the CDR3 is TGTGCCAGCACGGCAGGCGGAAACTCCTACAATGAGCAGTACTTC.

The rearrangement joins TRBV12-3 or TRBV12-4 to TRBJ2-4; TRBD1 is a possible D gene (6 bases). This CDR3 region has 14 residues. The V gene lost 4 bases and the J gene lost 13 bases, with 20 bases spanning the gap. The CDR3 loop is CASSSGTILNEQYF. In DNA form, the CDR3 reads TGTGCCAGCAGTTCCGGGACAATATTGAATGAGCAGTACTTC.

About this clonotype: Mismatch with germline at one junction end may stem from a read error. The chain couples TRBV20-1 to TRBJ2-7, with D perhaps TRBD2 (5 bases). The J call could be wrong; TRBJ2-5 is a better fit for the DNA end. The CDR3 totals 13 residues. CDR1 is DFQATT, CDR2 SNEGSKA, per germline (reference sequence). CDR3 DNA sequence: TGCAGTGCGAGAGGTTCCGGGATAGAGACCCAGTACTTC. Its protein product is CSARGSGIETQYF.

This clonotype was detected a few times. The chain links TRBV6-4 to TRBJ2-1; 9 bases are shared with TRBD2. The end of the DNA fits TRBJ2-7 better, so the J call may be wrong. This CDR3 has 13 residues. CDR1 is MRHNA, CDR2 SNTAGT, per germline. The CDR3 spells CASSPSGNNEQYF. The CDR3 region has the DNA TGTGCCAGCAGCCCTAGCGGGAACAATGAGCAGTACTTC.

The chain joins TRBV6-2 or TRBV6-3 to TRBJ2-1; 9 positions agree with TRBD2. The CDR3 is 17 amino acids. Germline CDR1 is MNHEY and CDR2 is SVGEGT. V lost 2 bases and J lost 2; bases outside the gene matches: 7. CDR3 nucleotide sequence: TGTGCCAGCAGTTACGAGGCGGGAGGGATCCCCTACAATGAGCAGTTCTTC. Residues: CASSYEAGGIPYNEQFF.

This clonotype was seen only once. The V gene is TRBV12-3 or TRBV12-4, the J gene TRBJ2-1; 13 nucleotides align to TRBD2. J lost 0 bases, V lost 3 bases, and 14 bases had no gene match. This CDR3 has 21 amino acids. CDR3 bases: TGTGCCAGCAGTTTTTTTTATACGGTGACTAGCGGGAGGAGCTCCTACAATGAGCAGTTCTTC. Translated, it gives CASSFFYTVTSGRSSYNEQFF.

This clonotype was counted at least ten times. The V call is TRBV5-1, the J call TRBJ2-7; perhaps TRBD1 as D (5 bases). V was cut by 1 base and J by 6 bases, with 14 bases left in between. CDR1 and CDR2 (germline): SGHRS, YFSETQ. The CDR3 sequence is 14 residues long. CDR3 residues: CASSLSQGPSEQYF. CDR3 DNA: TGCGCCAGCAGCTTGAGTCAGGGTCCTAGCGAGCAGTACTTC.

The chain uses TRBV5-1 and TRBJ2-7, with 9 nucleotides matching TRBD1. The CDR3 totals 14 residues. In germline, CDR1 is SGHRS, CDR2 YFSETQ. With 4 bases clipped from V and 4 bases from J, the junction kept 6 bases outside the gene matches. The CDR3 here is CASSRDRVLYEQYF. DNA of the CDR3: TGCGCCAGCAGCCGGGACAGGGTTCTTTACGAGCAGTACTTC. Combining the CDR3 with reference TRBV5-1 and TRBJ2-7 gives the whole variable domain KAGVTQTPRYLIKTRGQQVTLSCSPISGHRSVSWYQQTPGQGLQFLFEYFSETQRNKGNFPGRFSGRQFSNSRSEMNVSTLELGDSALYLCASSRDRVLYEQYFGPGTRLTVT.

V and J are TRBV20-1 and TRBJ1-1; 11 bases are a match to TRBD1. Per germline, CDR1 DFQATT and CDR2 SNEGSKA (reference sequence). Losses at the gene ends were 3 bases for V and 7 bases for J; bases not matched to a gene: 7. The CDR3 consists of 14 residues. The CDR3 nucleotides are TGCAGTGCTAGGCCGGGACAGGGGGTTCGTGAAGCTTTCTTT. Its translation: CSARPGQGVREAFF.

CDR3 sequence reads: CSVDENGQYF. DNA for the CDR3: TGCAGCGTTGATGAAAATGGGCAGTACTTC. The chain has TRBV29-1 and TRBJ2-5; D remains unclear. From germline, CDR1 is SQVTM and CDR2 ANQGSEA. V shed 3 bases and J shed 11 bases, with 10 bases lying between them. The CDR3 is 10 amino acids.